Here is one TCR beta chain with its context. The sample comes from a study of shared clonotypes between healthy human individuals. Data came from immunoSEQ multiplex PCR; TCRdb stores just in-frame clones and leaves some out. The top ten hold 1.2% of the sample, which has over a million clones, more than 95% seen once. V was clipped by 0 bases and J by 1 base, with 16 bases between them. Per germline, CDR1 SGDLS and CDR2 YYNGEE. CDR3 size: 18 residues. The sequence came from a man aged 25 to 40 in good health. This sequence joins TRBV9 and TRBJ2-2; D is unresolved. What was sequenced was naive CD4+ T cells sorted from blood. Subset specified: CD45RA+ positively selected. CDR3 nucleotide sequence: TGTGCCAGCAGCGTAGGAAGGCGAGCCTGGGGGAACACCGGGGAGCTGTTTTTT. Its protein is CASSVGRRAWGNTGELFF.